This T cell receptor beta chain comes out of a study of blood T cells in healthy people across ages. A note on this clonotype: Its specificity is not known.

The second PCR ran roughly 6 to 12 cycles with a sample-barcoded 5' primer and J-beta primers. TCRdb recomputed calls from the 5' RACE reads with MiXCR, one row per CDR3 protein. The sample holds 700,000 or so distinct CDR3 sequences, approximately 21% seen once. Study conclusions and caveats: One million T cells yielded diversity estimates that were considered underestimates. Diversity of TCR beta per million T cells declined in a roughly linear way with age.

The CDR3 length is 11 residues. V was pared by 1 base and J by 7 bases, with 4 bases between. CDR1 is MNHEY and CDR2 is SVGEGT in the germline V gene. V gene TRBV6-2 or TRBV6-3 combines with J gene TRBJ1-2, with D unclear. The receptor was derived from a man between 65 and 85 years old in good health. Sequenced sample: blood. The CDR3 DNA reads TGTGCCAGCAGTTACTACGGTGGCTACACCTTC. Translating gives CASSYYGGYTF.